This T cell receptor (beta chain) was identified during a study of blood T cell repertoires in COVID-19. Study details: Spain, Italy and the United States supplied samples that represented acute and convalescent COVID-19. The analysed material was cDNA or gDNA that came from T cells, B-cell-depleted T cells, or PBMCs.

Only in-frame clones appear in the TCRdb table, and some are missing; sequencing was by immunoSEQ multiplex PCR. This sample has some 72,000 clones, with about 89% found just once. Germline loops: CDR1 SEHNR, CDR2 FQNEAQ (reference sequence). This CDR3 has 15 amino acids. The ends were cut back, 2 bases at V and 1 base at J, with 6 bases in the middle. This sequence originates from a man aged 60 to 75 with acute or convalescent COVID-19. This chain uses TRBV7-9 with TRBJ1-6; D remains ambiguous. The source material was peripheral blood. CDR3 sequence: CASSLSGSYNSPLHF. In nucleotides, the CDR3 is TGTGCCAGCAGCTTATCGGGTTCCTATAATTCACCCCTCCACTTT.